Here is one T cell receptor (beta chain) with its context. Its antigen is undetermined. TCRdb re-called the PCR reads with MiXCR. This table holds some 55,000 clones, 25% to 35% found once. This specimen belongs to a study of metastatic and nonmetastatic thyroid tumors. Study-level background: Repertoire data that came from the blood and tumor or nodule tissue of malignant and benign thyroid patients were compared.

The entire patient cohort was treatment-naive prior to thyroid surgery. Study results and caveats: When malignant thyroid tumors were compared with benign nodules, TCR beta diversity was reportedly significantly higher in the malignant tumors. This held in both blood and tumor samples.

Sequencing was performed on blood. This receptor was identified in a female donor with papillary thyroid cancer or a benign thyroid nodule (not recorded which). Some clones in this sample may be carry-over from other donors' samples.

Here the CDR3 DNA reads TGCAGTGCTAGAGATCTAGACACAGGGGGTCGCCACGAGCAGTACTTC. This gives the protein CSARDLDTGGRHEQYF. V and J are TRBV20-1 and TRBJ2-7; 8 bases align to TRBD1. With 0 bases clipped from V and 5 bases from J, the junction kept 12 bases outside the gene matches. CDR1 and CDR2 (germline): DFQATT, SNEGSKA (reference sequence). This CDR3 contains 16 residues.